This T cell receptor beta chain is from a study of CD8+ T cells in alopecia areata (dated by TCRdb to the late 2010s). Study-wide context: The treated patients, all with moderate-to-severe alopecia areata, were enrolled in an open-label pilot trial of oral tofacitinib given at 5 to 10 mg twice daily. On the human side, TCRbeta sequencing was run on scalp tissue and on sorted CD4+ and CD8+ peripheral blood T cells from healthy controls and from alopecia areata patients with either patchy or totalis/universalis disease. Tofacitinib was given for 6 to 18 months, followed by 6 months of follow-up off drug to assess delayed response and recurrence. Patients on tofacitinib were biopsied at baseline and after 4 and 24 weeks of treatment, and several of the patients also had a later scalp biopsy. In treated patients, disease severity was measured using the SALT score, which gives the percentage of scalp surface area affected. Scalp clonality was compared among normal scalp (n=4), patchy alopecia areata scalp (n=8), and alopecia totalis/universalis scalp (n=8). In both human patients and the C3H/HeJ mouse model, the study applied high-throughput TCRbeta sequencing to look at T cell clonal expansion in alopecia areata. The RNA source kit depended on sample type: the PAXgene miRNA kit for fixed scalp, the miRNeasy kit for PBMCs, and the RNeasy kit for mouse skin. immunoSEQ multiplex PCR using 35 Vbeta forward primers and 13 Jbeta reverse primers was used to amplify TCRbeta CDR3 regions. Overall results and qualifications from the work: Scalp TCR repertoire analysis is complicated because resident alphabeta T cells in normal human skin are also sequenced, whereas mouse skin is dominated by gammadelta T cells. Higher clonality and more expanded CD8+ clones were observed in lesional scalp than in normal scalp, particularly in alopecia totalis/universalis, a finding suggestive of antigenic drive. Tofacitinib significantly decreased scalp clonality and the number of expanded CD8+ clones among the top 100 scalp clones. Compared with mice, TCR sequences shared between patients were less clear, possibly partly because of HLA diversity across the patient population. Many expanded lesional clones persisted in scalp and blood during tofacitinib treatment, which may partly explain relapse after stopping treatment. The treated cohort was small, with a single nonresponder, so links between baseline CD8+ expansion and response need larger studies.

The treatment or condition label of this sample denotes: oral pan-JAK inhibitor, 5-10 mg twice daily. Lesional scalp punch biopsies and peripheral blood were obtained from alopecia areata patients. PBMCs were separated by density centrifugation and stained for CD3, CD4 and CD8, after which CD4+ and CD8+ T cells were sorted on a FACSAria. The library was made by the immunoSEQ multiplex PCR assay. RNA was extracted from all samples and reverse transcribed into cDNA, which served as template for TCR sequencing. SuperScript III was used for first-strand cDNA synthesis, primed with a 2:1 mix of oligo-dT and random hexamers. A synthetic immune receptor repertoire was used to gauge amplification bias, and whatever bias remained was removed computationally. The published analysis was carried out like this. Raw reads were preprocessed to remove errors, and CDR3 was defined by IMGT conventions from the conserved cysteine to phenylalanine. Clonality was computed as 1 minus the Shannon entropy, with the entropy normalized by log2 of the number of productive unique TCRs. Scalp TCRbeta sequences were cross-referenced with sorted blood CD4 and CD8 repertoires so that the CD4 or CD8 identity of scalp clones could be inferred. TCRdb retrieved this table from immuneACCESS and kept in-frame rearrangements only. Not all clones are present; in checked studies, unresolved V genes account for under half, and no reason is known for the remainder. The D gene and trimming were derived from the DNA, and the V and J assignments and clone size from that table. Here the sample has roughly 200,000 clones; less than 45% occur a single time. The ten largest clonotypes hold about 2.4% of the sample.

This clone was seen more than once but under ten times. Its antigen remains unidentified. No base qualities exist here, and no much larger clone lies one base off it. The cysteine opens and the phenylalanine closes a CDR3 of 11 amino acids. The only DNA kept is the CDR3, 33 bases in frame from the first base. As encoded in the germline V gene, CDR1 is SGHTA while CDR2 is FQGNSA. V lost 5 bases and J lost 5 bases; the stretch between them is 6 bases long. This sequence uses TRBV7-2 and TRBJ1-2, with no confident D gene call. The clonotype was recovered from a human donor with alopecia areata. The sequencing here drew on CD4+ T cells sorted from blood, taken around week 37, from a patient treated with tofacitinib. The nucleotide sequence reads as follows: TGTGCCAGCAGCATCCTTTATGGCTACACCTTC. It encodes CASSILYGYTF.